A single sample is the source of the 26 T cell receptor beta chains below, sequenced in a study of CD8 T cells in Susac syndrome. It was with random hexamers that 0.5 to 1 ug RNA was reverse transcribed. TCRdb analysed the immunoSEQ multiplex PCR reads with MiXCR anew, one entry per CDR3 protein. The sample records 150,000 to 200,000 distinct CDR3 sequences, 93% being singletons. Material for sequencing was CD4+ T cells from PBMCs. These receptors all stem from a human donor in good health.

In DNA form, the CDR3 reads TGCGCCAGCAGCTTGGAACCCGGGGGGCTCCAAGAGACCCAGTACTTC. Translated: CASSLEPGGLQETQYF. The gene calls are TRBV5-1 and TRBJ2-5, with a tentative D call TRBD2 (7 bases). The CDR3 covers 16 residues. CDR1 is SGHRS and CDR2 is YFSETQ in the germline V gene. The germline V and J ends were trimmed by 0 bases and 1 base, with 13 bases remaining between them.

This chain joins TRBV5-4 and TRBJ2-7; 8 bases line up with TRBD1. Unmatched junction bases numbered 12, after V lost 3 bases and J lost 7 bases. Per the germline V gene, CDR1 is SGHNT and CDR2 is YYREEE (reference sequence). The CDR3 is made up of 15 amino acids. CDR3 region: CASSSAGRGREEQYF. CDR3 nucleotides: TGTGCCAGCAGCTCAGCGGGCAGGGGGCGCGAAGAGCAGTACTTC.

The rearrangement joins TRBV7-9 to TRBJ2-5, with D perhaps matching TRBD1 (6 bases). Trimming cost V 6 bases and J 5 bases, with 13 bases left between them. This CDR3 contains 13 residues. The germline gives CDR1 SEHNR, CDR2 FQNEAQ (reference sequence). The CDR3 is CASRYRDGETQYF. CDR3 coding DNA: TGTGCCAGCAGGTACAGGGATGGGGAGACCCAGTACTTC.

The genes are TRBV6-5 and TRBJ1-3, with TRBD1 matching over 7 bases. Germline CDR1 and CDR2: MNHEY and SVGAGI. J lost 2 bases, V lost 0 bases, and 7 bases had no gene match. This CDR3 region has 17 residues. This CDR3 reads CASSYSSTGVTGNTIYF. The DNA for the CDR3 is TGTGCCAGCAGTTACTCCTCTACAGGGGTCACTGGAAACACCATATATTTT.

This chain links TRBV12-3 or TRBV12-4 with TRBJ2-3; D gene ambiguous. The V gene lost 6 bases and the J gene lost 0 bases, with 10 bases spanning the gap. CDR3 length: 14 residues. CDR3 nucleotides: TGTGCCAGCAGGGTTACGGTTAGCACAGATACGCAGTATTTT. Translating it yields CASRVTVSTDTQYF.

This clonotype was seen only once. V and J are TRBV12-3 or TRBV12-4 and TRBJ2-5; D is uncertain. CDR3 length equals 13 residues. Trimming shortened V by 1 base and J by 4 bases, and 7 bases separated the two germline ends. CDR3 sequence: CASSLDQPETQYF. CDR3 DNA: TGTGCCAGCAGTTTAGACCAGCCAGAGACCCAGTACTTC.

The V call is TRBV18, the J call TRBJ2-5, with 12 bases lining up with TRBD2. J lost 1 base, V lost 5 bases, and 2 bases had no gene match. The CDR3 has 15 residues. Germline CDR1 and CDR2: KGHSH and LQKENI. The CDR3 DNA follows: TGTGCCAGCTCAAAGACTAGCGGGGGCCAAGAGACCCAGTACTTC. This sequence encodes CASSKTSGGQETQYF. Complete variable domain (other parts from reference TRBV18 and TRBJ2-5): NAGVMQNPRHLVRRRGQEARLRCSPMKGHSHVYWYRQLPEEGLKFMVYLQKENIIDESGMPKERFSAEFPKEGPSILRIQQVVRGDSAAYFCASSKTSGGQETQYFGPGTRLLVL.

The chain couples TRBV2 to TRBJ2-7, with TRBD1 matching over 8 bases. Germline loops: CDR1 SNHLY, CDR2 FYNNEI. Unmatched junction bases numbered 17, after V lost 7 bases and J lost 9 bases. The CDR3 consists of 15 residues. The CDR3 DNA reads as TGTGCCAGCATCCGAAATCAGGGGGCGCAGGCCGGGCAGTACTTC. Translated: CASIRNQGAQAGQYF.

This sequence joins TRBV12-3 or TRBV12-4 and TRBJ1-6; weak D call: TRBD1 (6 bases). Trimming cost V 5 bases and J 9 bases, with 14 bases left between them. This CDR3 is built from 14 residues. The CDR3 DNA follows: TGTGCCAGCAGTCAGGGGCGGGGAGCTTCACCCCTCCACTTT. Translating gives CASSQGRGASPLHF.

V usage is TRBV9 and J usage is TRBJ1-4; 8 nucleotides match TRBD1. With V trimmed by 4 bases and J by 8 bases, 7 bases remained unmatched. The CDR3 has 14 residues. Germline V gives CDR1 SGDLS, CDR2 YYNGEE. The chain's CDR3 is CASSSGGAGEKLFF. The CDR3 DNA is TGTGCCAGCAGCTCAGGGGGCGCGGGGGAAAAACTGTTTTTT.

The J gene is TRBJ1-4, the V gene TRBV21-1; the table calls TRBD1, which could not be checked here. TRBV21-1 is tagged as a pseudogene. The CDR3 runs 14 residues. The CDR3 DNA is TGTGCCAGCAGTACCGGGACAGCCGGTGAAAAACTGTTTTTT. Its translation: CASSTGTAGEKLFF.

The CDR3 region is CSASGPPTNEKLFF. CDR3 nucleotides: TGCAGCGCATCGGGCCCCCCAACTAATGAAAAACTGTTTTTT. The rearrangement links TRBV29-1 to TRBJ1-4; D is unclear. The germline V gene has CDR1 SQVTM and CDR2 ANQGSEA. This CDR3 has 14 residues. The V and J ends lost 7 bases and 0 bases respectively, with 12 bases between them.

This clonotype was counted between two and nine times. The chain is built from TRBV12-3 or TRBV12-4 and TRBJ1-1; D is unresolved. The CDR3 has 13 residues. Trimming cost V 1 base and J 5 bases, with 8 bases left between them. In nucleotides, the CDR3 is TGTGCCAGCAGTTTAGGGTCTGGGACTGAAGCTTTCTTT. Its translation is CASSLGSGTEAFF.

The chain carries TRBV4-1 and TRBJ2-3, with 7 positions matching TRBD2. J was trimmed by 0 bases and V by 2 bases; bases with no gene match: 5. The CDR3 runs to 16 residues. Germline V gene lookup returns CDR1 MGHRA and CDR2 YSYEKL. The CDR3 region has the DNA TGCGCCAGCAGCCAACGAACGGGGGGAAGCACAGATACGCAGTATTTT. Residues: CASSQRTGGSTDTQYF.

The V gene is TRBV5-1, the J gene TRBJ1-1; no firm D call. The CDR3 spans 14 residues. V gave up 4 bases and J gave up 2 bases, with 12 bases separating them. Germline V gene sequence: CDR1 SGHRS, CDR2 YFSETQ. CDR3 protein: CASSARLGNTEAFF. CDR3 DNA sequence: TGCGCCAGCAGCGCCCGACTTGGTAACACTGAAGCTTTCTTT. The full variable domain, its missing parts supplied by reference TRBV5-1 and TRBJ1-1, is KAGVTQTPRYLIKTRGQQVTLSCSPISGHRSVSWYQQTPGQGLQFLFEYFSETQRNKGNFPGRFSGRQFSNSRSEMNVSTLELGDSALYLCASSARLGNTEAFFGQGTRLTVV.

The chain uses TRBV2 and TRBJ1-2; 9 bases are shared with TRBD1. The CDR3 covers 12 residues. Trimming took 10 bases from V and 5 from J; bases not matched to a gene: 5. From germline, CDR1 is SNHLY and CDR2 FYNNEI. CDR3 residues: CATRQGGYGYTF. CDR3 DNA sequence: TGTGCCACCCGACAGGGGGGATATGGCTACACCTTC.

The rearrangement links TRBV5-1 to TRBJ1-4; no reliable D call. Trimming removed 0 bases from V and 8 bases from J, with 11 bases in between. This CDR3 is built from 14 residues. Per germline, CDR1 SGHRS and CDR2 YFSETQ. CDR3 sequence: CASSLVHGGEKLFF. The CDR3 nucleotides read TGCGCCAGCAGCTTGGTGCACGGAGGGGAAAAACTGTTTTTT.

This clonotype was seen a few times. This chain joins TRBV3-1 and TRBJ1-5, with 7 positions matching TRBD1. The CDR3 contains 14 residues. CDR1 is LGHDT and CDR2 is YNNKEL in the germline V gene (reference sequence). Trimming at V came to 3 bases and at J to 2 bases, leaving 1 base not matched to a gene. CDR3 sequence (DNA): TGTGCCAGCAGCCAGGGACAGCGCAATCAGCCCCAGCATTTT. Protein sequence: CASSQGQRNQPQHF.

The CDR3: CSVDEGGQETQYF. In DNA, the CDR3 is TGCAGCGTTGATGAGGGAGGTCAAGAGACCCAGTACTTC. The V call is TRBV29-1, the J call TRBJ2-5; weak D call: TRBD2 (6 bases). The germline CDR1 and CDR2 sequences are SQVTM and ANQGSEA. The V end lost 3 bases, the J end lost 2 bases, and 10 bases lay between the germline ends. This CDR3 contains 13 residues. The whole variable domain, filled in from reference TRBV29-1 and TRBJ2-5, reads SAVISQKPSRDICQRGTSLTIQCQVDSQVTMMFWYRQQPGQSLTLIATANQGSEATYESGFVIDKFPISRPNLTFSTLTVSNMSPEDSSIYLCSVDEGGQETQYFGPGTRLLVL.

The CDR3 DNA reads as TGTGCCAGCAGCCGGGCCACAGATACGCAGTATTTT. This encodes CASSRATDTQYF. The gene calls are TRBV2 and TRBJ2-3; D gene ambiguous. From germline, CDR1 is SNHLY and CDR2 FYNNEI. Trimming left V 6 bases short and J 2 bases short, with 6 bases between. The CDR3 is made up of 12 amino acids.

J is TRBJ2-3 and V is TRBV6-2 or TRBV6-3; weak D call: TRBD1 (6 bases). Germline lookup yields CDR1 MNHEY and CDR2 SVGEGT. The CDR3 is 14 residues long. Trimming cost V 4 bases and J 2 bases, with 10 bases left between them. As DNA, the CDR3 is TGTGCCAGCAGTTTGCCAGGGGCCACAGATACGCAGTATTTT. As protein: CASSLPGATDTQYF.

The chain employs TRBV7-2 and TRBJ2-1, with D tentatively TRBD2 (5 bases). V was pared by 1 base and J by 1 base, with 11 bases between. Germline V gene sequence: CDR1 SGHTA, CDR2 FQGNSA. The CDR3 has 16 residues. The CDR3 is CASSLGSSLSYNEQFF. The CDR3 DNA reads TGTGCCAGCAGCTTAGGGTCTAGCCTTTCCTACAATGAGCAGTTCTTC.

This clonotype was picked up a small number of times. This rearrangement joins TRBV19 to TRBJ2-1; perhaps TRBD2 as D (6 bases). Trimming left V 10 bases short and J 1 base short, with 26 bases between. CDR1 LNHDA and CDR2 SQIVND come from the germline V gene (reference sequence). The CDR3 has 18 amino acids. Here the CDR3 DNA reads TGTGCCACGTCCACGGAGGGCCTCAGAACGGGTTCCTACAATGAGCAGTTCTTC. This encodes CATSTEGLRTGSYNEQFF. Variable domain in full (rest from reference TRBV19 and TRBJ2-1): DGGITQSPKYLFRKEGQNVTLSCEQNLNHDAMYWYRQDPGQGLRLIYYSQIVNDFQKGDIAEGYSVSREKKESFPLTVTSAQKNPTAFYLCATSTEGLRTGSYNEQFFGPGTRLTVL.

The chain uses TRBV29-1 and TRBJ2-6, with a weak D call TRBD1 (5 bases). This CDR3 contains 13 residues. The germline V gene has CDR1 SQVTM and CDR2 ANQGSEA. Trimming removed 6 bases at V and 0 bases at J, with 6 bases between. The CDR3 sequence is CSVTVSGANVLTF. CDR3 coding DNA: TGCAGCGTGACAGTCTCTGGGGCCAACGTCCTGACTTTC.

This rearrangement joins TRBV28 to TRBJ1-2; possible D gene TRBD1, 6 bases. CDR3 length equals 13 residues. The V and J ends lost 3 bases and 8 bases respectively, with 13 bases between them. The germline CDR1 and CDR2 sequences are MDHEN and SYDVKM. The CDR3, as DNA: TGTGCCAGCAGTTTTTCAGGGGTAGGGGGCTACACCTTC. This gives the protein CASSFSGVGGYTF.

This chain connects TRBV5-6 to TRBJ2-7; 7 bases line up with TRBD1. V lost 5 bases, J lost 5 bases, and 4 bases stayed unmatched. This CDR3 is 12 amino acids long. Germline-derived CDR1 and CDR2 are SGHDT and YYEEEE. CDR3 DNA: TGTGCCAGCAGGAGGGACAGTAACGAGCAGTACTTC. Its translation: CASRRDSNEQYF.